The 3 T cell receptor beta chains listed next were all sequenced from one sample in a study of T cell responses to AZD1222 COVID-19 vaccine. Method: immunoSEQ multiplex PCR; TCRdb's copy keeps in-frame clones and lacks some. The table has 200,000 or so clones, 85% to 95% seen once; the top ten hold roughly 10%. Sequencing used peripheral blood, obtained on day 0 of AZD1222 vaccination. These receptors were collected from an adult in good health.

The rearrangement links TRBV2 to TRBJ1-4; 8 nucleotides line up with TRBD1. The V and J ends lost 8 bases and 5 bases, in that order; junction bases with no gene match: 10. The CDR3 has 15 residues. CDR1 and CDR2 from the germline V gene are SNHLY and FYNNEI. CDR3 loop: CASELGQGQNEKLFF. The CDR3 DNA follows: TGTGCCAGCGAACTTGGACAGGGACAAAATGAAAAACTGTTTTTT.

J is TRBJ1-6 and V is TRBV19; 8 bases map to TRBD1. The CDR3 is 14 amino acids. CDR1 is LNHDA and CDR2 is SQIVND in the germline V gene (reference sequence). J lost 9 bases, V lost 3 bases, and 4 bases had no gene match. CDR3 DNA: TGTGCCAGTAGTATCGGGCAGGGGGCTTCACCCCTCCACTTT. Protein product: CASSIGQGASPLHF.

The rearrangement uses TRBV10-3 and TRBJ2-2; the D gene is possibly TRBD2 (6 bases). CDR1 and CDR2 (germline): ENHRY, SYGVKD. This CDR3 comprises 14 residues. Trimming took 4 bases from V and 6 from J, leaving 12 bases between them. The DNA of the CDR3 is TGTGCCATCAGTGGGCGCGGGGCTCCCGGGGAGCTGTTTTTT. It translates to CAISGRGAPGELFF.